One and the same sample provided the 27 T cell receptor beta chains below, sequenced in a study of shared clonotypes between healthy human individuals. CD45RO-negative, CCR7-positively selected cells formed the naive CD8 fraction, excluding terminally differentiated effector memory CD45RA+ cells. The table came from immunoSEQ multiplex PCR; TCRdb's copy has only in-frame clones and leaves some out. In the table there are over 2 million clones, roughly 94% of which are singletons. Input material: naive CD8+ T cells sorted from blood. The source of these receptors is a man younger than 35 in good health.

J is TRBJ2-1 and V is TRBV7-9, with 8 bases lining up with TRBD2. The CDR3 is 14 residues long. J gave up 8 bases and V 5 bases, and 8 bases lay outside the gene matches. Germline V gene lookup returns CDR1 SEHNR and CDR2 FQNEAQ (reference sequence). CDR3 coding DNA: TGTGCCAGCAGCCCGGGGGGGAACCTGGATGAGCAGTTCTTC. It codes for CASSPGGNLDEQFF.

CDR3 sequence: CAWSDGTEETQYF. The CDR3 nucleotides are TGTGCCTGGAGTGATGGGACCGAAGAGACCCAGTACTTC. This sequence joins TRBV30 and TRBJ2-5, with D perhaps given as TRBD1 or TRBD2 (5 bases each). The V end was cut by 1 base, the J end by 3 bases, with 9 bases between. Germline V gene data show CDR1 as GTSNPN and CDR2 as SVGIG (reference sequence). The CDR3 runs 13 residues.

The gene calls are TRBV4-3 and TRBJ2-1; unclear D gene. V was trimmed by 4 bases and J by 0 bases, leaving 7 bases between them. Germline CDR1 is LGHNA and CDR2 is YSLEER. This CDR3 has 14 residues. The CDR3 protein is CASSPLDSYNEQFF. DNA of the CDR3: TGCGCCAGCAGCCCCCTCGACTCCTACAATGAGCAGTTCTTC.

The chain links TRBV7-9 to TRBJ1-4; 9 nucleotides align to TRBD1. This CDR3 region has 15 residues. Germline CDR1 SEHNR, CDR2 FQNEAQ (reference sequence). The V segment lost 5 bases and the J segment 7 bases; nucleotides outside the gene matches: 8. The CDR3 nucleotides read TGTGCCAGCAGCCGGCCGGGACAGGGTCTTGAAAAACTGTTTTTT. As protein: CASSRPGQGLEKLFF.

CDR3 DNA: TGTGCCAGCAGCGTAGCGAAGACTGGGACAGGGCTCACAGATACGCAGTATTTT. This translates into CASSVAKTGTGLTDTQYF. V gene TRBV9 combines with J gene TRBJ2-3; 9 nucleotides match TRBD1. The CDR3 runs to 18 residues. Germline CDR1 SGDLS, CDR2 YYNGEE. V trimming: 0 bases; J trimming: 2 bases; junction bases outside the gene matches: 10.

V gene TRBV6-1 combines with J gene TRBJ1-4; D possibly corresponds to TRBD1 (5 bases). The V gene's germline CDR1 is MNHNS and CDR2 SASEGT. This CDR3 comprises 17 residues. The V gene lost 3 bases and the J gene lost 8 bases, with 22 bases spanning the gap. The chain's CDR3 is CASSDPGGRGLEEKLFF. The DNA for the CDR3 is TGTGCCAGCAGTGACCCCGGGGGAAGGGGTCTGGAAGAAAAACTGTTTTTT.

J is TRBJ1-2 and V is TRBV18; D unclear. This CDR3 has 17 amino acids. V gave up 3 bases and J gave up 3 bases, with 20 bases separating them. Per the germline V gene, CDR1 is KGHSH and CDR2 is LQKENI. CDR3 sequence reads: CASSPTPDLAFHYGYTF. For the CDR3, the DNA is TGTGCCAGCTCACCTACACCTGATTTAGCATTTCACTATGGCTACACCTTC. The full variable domain, with the rest looked up from reference TRBV18 and TRBJ1-2, is NAGVMQNPRHLVRRRGQEARLRCSPMKGHSHVYWYRQLPEEGLKFMVYLQKENIIDESGMPKERFSAEFPKEGPSILRIQQVVRGDSAAYFCASSPTPDLAFHYGYTFGSGTRLTVV.

The chain links TRBV7-9 to TRBJ2-7; D gene ambiguous. CDR1 SEHNR and CDR2 FQNEAQ come from the germline V gene (reference sequence). The CDR3 has 11 residues. The ends were cut back, 5 bases at V and 7 bases at J, with 9 bases in the middle. In DNA, the CDR3 is TGTGCCAGCAGCCTGGCGGAAGAGCAGTACTTC. Protein product: CASSLAEEQYF.

The J gene is TRBJ2-7, the V gene TRBV28, with 10 nucleotides matching TRBD1. Trimming cost V 5 bases and J 0 bases; bases outside gene matches: 4. This CDR3 is 15 amino acids long. The germline CDR1 and CDR2 sequences are MDHEN and SYDVKM. CDR3 in amino acids: CASSRGTGVSYEQYF. The CDR3 DNA follows: TGTGCCAGCAGTAGGGGGACAGGGGTCTCCTACGAGCAGTACTTC.

V is TRBV11-2 and J is TRBJ2-3, with D perhaps matching TRBD2 (5 bases). CDR3 length: 13 residues. V was pared by 0 bases and J by 7 bases, with 8 bases between. Germline V CDR1 and CDR2: SGHAT, FQNNGV. The CDR3 region is CASSLDPGNTQYF. The CDR3 nucleotides read TGTGCCAGCAGCTTAGATCCGGGGAATACGCAGTATTTT.

Of note for this clone: At one of its ends the junction is not consistent with the germline gene, which may arise from a read error. The chain couples TRBV9 to TRBJ2-7; D not resolved. The CDR3 loop spans 12 amino acids. Per germline, CDR1 SGDLS and CDR2 YYNGEE. The CDR3 here is CASSVGNQPVDF. DNA for the CDR3: TGTGCCAGCAGCGTAGGAAACCAGCCAGTGGACTTC.

The chain recombines TRBV30 with TRBJ1-3, with a possible D match to TRBD1 (6 bases). V was trimmed by 0 bases and J by 0 bases, leaving 21 bases between them. CDR1 GTSNPN and CDR2 SVGIG come from the germline V gene (reference sequence). This CDR3 region has 19 residues. Written as DNA, the CDR3 is TGTGCCTGGAGTGTACGGTTATTGCTGGGGGCTAGCTCTGGAAACACCATATATTTT. Translated: CAWSVRLLLGASSGNTIYF.

This sequence joins TRBV13 and TRBJ2-7, with a tentative D call TRBD1 (6 bases). The CDR3 covers 15 residues. Germline values: CDR1 PRHDT, CDR2 FYEKMQ (reference sequence). The ends were cut back, 4 bases at V and 6 bases at J, with 19 bases in the middle. CDR3 coding DNA: TGTGCCAGCAGCTCTCCTGGGGGCGGGCCCGGCGAGCAGTACTTC. This translates into CASSSPGGGPGEQYF.

This chain connects TRBV4-1 to TRBJ1-1; D remains unclear. CDR3 length equals 15 residues. V shed 4 bases and J shed 1 base, with 13 bases lying between them. Germline CDR1 is MGHRA and CDR2 is YSYEKL. DNA of the CDR3: TGCGCCAGCAGCCGTTCTTTTACGGAGAACACTGAAGCTTTCTTT. Protein: CASSRSFTENTEAFF.

The chain carries TRBV6-5 and TRBJ1-6, with 8 bases aligning to TRBD1. With V trimmed by 5 bases and J by 7 bases, 7 bases remained unmatched. Looked up from germline, CDR1 is MNHEY and CDR2 is SVGAGI. This CDR3 has 15 amino acids. Here the CDR3 reads CASSLGQGGNSPLHF. The CDR3 DNA is TGTGCCAGCAGTCTCGGACAGGGTGGCAATTCACCCCTCCACTTT.

This clone was seen once. The chain has TRBV30 and TRBJ1-2; D might be TRBD1 (5 bases). With 0 bases removed from V and 1 base from J, the gap between germline ends came to 6 bases. Germline V gives CDR1 GTSNPN, CDR2 SVGIG (reference sequence). The CDR3 runs 13 residues. The CDR3 nucleotides read TGTGCCTGGAGTGTGGGGCTTAACTATGGCTACACCTTC. This sequence encodes CAWSVGLNYGYTF.

The chain links TRBV30 to TRBJ2-7, with 8 bases identical to TRBD1. There are 14 residues in the CDR3. From germline, CDR1 is GTSNPN and CDR2 SVGIG (reference sequence). After removal of 1 base from V and 5 bases from J, the junction contained 7 bases not matched to a gene. CDR3 residues: CAWSEGRGLHEQYF. The CDR3 DNA follows: TGTGCCTGGAGTGAGGGCAGGGGGCTTCACGAGCAGTACTTC.

This chain joins TRBV4-1 and TRBJ2-7; tentatively, D is TRBD1 (5 bases). Germline loops: CDR1 MGHRA, CDR2 YSYEKL. V was clipped by 2 bases and J by 2 bases, with 10 bases between them. The CDR3 length is 14 residues. The CDR3 DNA reads as TGCGCCAGCAGCCAACAGGGCAGAACCTACGAGCAGTACTTC. Amino acids: CASSQQGRTYEQYF.

The table lists this clone with a count of one. The chain combines TRBV13 with TRBJ1-4; no clear D. The CDR3 is made up of 15 amino acids. Between the trimmed V and J ends, which lost 0 bases and 2 bases, there was a span of 7 bases. Germline V CDR1 and CDR2: PRHDT, FYEKMQ (reference sequence). The CDR3 DNA sequence: TGTGCCAGCAGCTTAGGCGCCGGTACTAATGAAAAACTGTTTTTT. Encoded protein: CASSLGAGTNEKLFF.

V is TRBV9 and J is TRBJ1-2, with D possibly being TRBD1 (6 bases). Trimming shortened V by 3 bases and J by 6 bases, and 18 bases separated the two germline ends. This CDR3 has 15 residues. Germline V gene sequence: CDR1 SGDLS, CDR2 YYNGEE. The chain's CDR3 is CASSAWVGGANGYTF. In DNA form, the CDR3 reads TGTGCCAGCAGCGCCTGGGTGGGGGGCGCAAATGGCTACACCTTC.

This chain connects TRBV5-4 to TRBJ2-3; D unresolved. V dropped 1 base and J dropped 2 bases, with 11 bases sitting between them. The germline gives CDR1 SGHNT, CDR2 YYREEE (reference sequence). The CDR3 has 15 residues. The CDR3 is CASSLSASNTDTQYF. CDR3 in DNA: TGTGCCAGCAGCTTGTCCGCATCTAACACAGATACGCAGTATTTT.

The chain has TRBV5-1 and TRBJ2-7, with D tentatively TRBD2 (6 bases). The CDR3 runs 18 residues. Trimming removed 0 bases from V and 2 bases from J, with 21 bases in between. Germline V CDR1 and CDR2: SGHRS, YFSETQ. CDR3 nucleotides: TGCGCCAGCAGCTTGGGCCCGAAGTGGAGGGCCCGAACCTACGAGCAGTACTTC. As protein: CASSLGPKWRARTYEQYF.

The chain employs TRBV30 and TRBJ2-7; 15 bases map to TRBD2. V shed 5 bases and J 3 bases; nucleotides not matched to a gene: 2. CDR1 is GTSNPN, CDR2 SVGIG, per germline (reference sequence). CDR3 length: 14 amino acids. The CDR3 region is CAWGLAGGLYEQYF. The CDR3 coding sequence is TGTGCCTGGGGACTAGCGGGAGGGCTCTACGAGCAGTACTTC.

This chain links TRBV6-5 with TRBJ1-2, with a weak D call TRBD1 (6 bases). This CDR3 is 13 amino acids long. Trimming left V 2 bases short and J 8 bases short, with 12 bases between. CDR1 is MNHEY and CDR2 is SVGAGI in the germline V gene. The CDR3 sequence: CASSYEGGWGYTF. In nucleotides, the CDR3 is TGTGCCAGCAGTTACGAGGGGGGATGGGGCTACACCTTC.

This clone showed up just a few times. V is TRBV6-6 and J is TRBJ2-7; TRBD2 agrees at 9 bases. V shed 5 bases and J 5 bases; nucleotides not matched to a gene: 7. CDR1 and CDR2 (germline): MNHNY, SVGAGI (reference sequence). This CDR3 is built from 14 residues. This CDR3 is CASSQGLAWDEQYF. For the CDR3, the DNA is TGTGCCAGCAGTCAAGGACTAGCGTGGGACGAGCAGTACTTC.

Details on this clone: A much larger clone is a single base away; this may be a read error. The sample has other DNA sequences that encode this CDR3 too. The chain links TRBV6-6 to TRBJ2-7, with D uncertain. CDR1 MNHNY and CDR2 SVGAGI come from the germline V gene (reference sequence). The CDR3 has 11 residues. Trimming took 4 bases from V and 4 from J, leaving 5 bases between them. CDR3: CASSFSYEQYF. The CDR3 nucleotides read TGTGCCAGCAGTTTCTCTTACGAGCAGTACTTC.

V gene TRBV13 combines with J gene TRBJ1-1; unclear D gene. Germline CDR1 PRHDT, CDR2 FYEKMQ (reference sequence). The CDR3 length is 15 residues. Trimming removed 4 bases at V and 3 bases at J, with 15 bases between. The CDR3 DNA reads TGTGCCAGCAGCTCAGCCAGAGGCAGGTACACTGAAGCTTTCTTT. Protein: CASSSARGRYTEAFF.